Given below is one T cell receptor (beta chain) in context. Trimming stripped 5 bases from V and 8 bases from J, with 13 bases between. Germline CDR1 PRHDT, CDR2 FYEKMQ (reference sequence). The CDR3 totals 12 residues. Profiling relied on immunoSEQ multiplex PCR, and the TCRdb table lists in-frame clones only, not all of them. This sample has under 130,000 clones, with about 89% found just once. The data belong to a study of T cell changes during pregnancy in multiple sclerosis. This TCR derives from a female donor with multiple sclerosis, enrolled in a pregnancy study. The chain has TRBV13 and TRBJ2-7; D uncertain. The sample was peripheral blood, taken after pregnancy. The CDR3 region has the DNA TGTGCCAGCAGCAGCCAAGCGTCAAAGCAGTACTTC. It is translated as CASSSQASKQYF.